This T cell receptor (beta chain) was sequenced for a study of cytomegalovirus exposure and HLA in healthy donors. General observations from the study: By a later analysis, the bulk of CMV-associated TCR beta chains appeared HLA-restricted. A later analysis by the authors found several of the most significant clusters apparently linked to common viral pathogens. The authors enumerated 164 TCR beta chains as linked to cytomegalovirus. TCR beta sequences numbering 15,000 to 20,000 were associated with HLA alleles at 0.05 false discovery rate in a later analysis.

PCR involved 60 Vbeta and 13 Jbeta primers. The protocol was immunoSEQ multiplex PCR, while the TCRdb copy is restricted to in-frame clones and leaves out a portion. The sample includes under 300,000 clones, 75% to 90% seen only once; the top ten take 4%. V was pared by 1 base and J by 6 bases, with 8 bases between. The germline V gene has CDR1 MNHNS and CDR2 SASEGT. This CDR3 spans 13 amino acids. As to this clone: Its antigen is not identified.

The gene calls are TRBV6-1 and TRBJ2-3; D gene uncertain. Sequencing was performed on PBMCs. The receptor comes from a man aged 40-55 years in good health and CMV-seropositive. In nucleotides, the CDR3 is TGTGCCAGCAGTGAAGGGGTAGCCGATACGCAGTATTTT. As protein: CASSEGVADTQYF.